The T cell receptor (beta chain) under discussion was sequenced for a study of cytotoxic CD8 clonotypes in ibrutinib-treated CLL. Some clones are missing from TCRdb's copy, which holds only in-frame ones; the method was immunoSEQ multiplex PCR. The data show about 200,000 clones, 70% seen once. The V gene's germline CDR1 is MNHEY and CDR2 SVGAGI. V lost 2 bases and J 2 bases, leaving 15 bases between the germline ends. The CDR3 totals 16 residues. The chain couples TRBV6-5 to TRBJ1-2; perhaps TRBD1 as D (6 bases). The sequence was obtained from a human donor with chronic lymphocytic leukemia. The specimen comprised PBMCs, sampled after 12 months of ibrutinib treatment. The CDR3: CASSYEGGDRNYGYTF. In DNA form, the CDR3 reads TGTGCCAGCAGTTACGAAGGCGGAGACAGGAACTATGGCTACACCTTC.